This entry is about one T cell receptor beta chain. Per the germline V gene, CDR1 is MDHEN and CDR2 is SYDVKM. There are 13 residues in the CDR3. Trimming took 6 bases from V and 4 from J, leaving 10 bases between them. This sample was taken from a study of blood T cell repertoires in COVID-19. Study details: The samples span acute and convalescent COVID-19 from the United States, Italy and Spain. From T cells, B-cell-depleted T cells, or PBMCs came the material, which was cDNA or gDNA.

How the authors handled the data: Estimation of nucleated cell counts relied on the amplification of reference gene primers. The repertoire was sequenced with immunoSEQ multiplex PCR; TCRdb's copy has only in-frame clones and lacks some. That table supplies the V and J calls and clone size; D and trimming were determined from the DNA. The table has some 83,000 clones, around 88% seen once; the top ten hold about 7.8%. The V gene is TRBV28, the J gene TRBJ1-3; D might be TRBD1 (6 bases). The sequencing sample was made of peripheral blood. This receptor was identified in a man in his forties or fifties with active COVID-19. The CDR3 spells CASRLGTGNTIYF. The CDR3 region has the DNA TGTGCCAGCAGGCTCGGGACAGGAAACACCATATATTTT.